This TCR beta chain was captured by sequencing in a study of blood T cell repertoires in COVID-19. Libraries were prepared by immunoSEQ multiplex PCR; TCRdb keeps only in-frame clonotypes and omits some of them. The sample shows approximately 150,000 clones, roughly four fifths of them seen only once. Looked up from germline, CDR1 is SGHTA and CDR2 is FQGNSA. J lost 4 bases, V lost 5 bases, and 8 bases had no gene match. This CDR3 contains 15 residues. The chain has TRBV7-2 and TRBJ1-3; 7 nucleotides line up with TRBD1. The sequencing sample was made of peripheral blood. This clonotype was sampled from a human donor with acute or convalescent COVID-19. The donor label of this sample is uncertain. As DNA, the CDR3 is TGTGCCAGCAGCGACCCGAGGGGGCTGGGAAACACCATATATTTT. It specifies CASSDPRGLGNTIYF.